Below are 27 T cell receptor beta chains sequenced from a single sample in a study of neurological immune-mediated disorders. TCRdb re-called the 5' RACE reads with MiXCR, one entry per CDR3 protein. Here the sample spans 55,000 to 65,000 distinct CDR3 sequences, more than 7.5% being singletons. Regarding time point: longitudinal time-point 2. Sequencing used PBMCs. These receptors were collected from a man aged 25 to 45 in good health.

This clonotype was recorded many times. The CDR3: CSARAGAKGYTF. DNA of the CDR3: TGCAGTGCTAGAGCTGGGGCAAAGGGCTACACCTTC. The chain employs TRBV20-1 and TRBJ1-2; D perhaps matches TRBD1 (5 bases). The CDR3 is made up of 12 amino acids. Germline CDR1 reads DFQATT; CDR2 reads SNEGSKA (reference sequence). Trimming pared 1 base from V and 8 bases from J, leaving 11 bases between.

This clonotype was observed many times. The chain uses TRBV5-1 and TRBJ1-4; D unresolved. The CDR3 is 14 amino acids. Germline CDR1 is SGHRS and CDR2 is YFSETQ. V shed 4 bases and J shed 7 bases, with 14 bases lying between them. The CDR3 DNA reads as TGCGCCAGCAGCCCTTGGGGTAGTGGTGAAAAACTGTTTTTT. The encoded protein is CASSPWGSGEKLFF.

This clonotype was observed many times. The chain employs TRBV18 and TRBJ2-5, with 9 bases fitting TRBD2. V lost 3 bases, J lost 2 bases, and 10 bases stayed unmatched. There are 17 residues in the CDR3. The germline V gene has CDR1 KGHSH and CDR2 LQKENI. CDR3 sequence: CASSPRRAAGGQETQYF. In DNA form, the CDR3 reads TGTGCCAGCTCACCCCGCCGGGCAGCGGGAGGTCAAGAGACCCAGTACTTC.

This clonotype was found many times. The V and J genes are TRBV28 and TRBJ2-7; 10 bases fit TRBD1. Per the germline V gene, CDR1 is MDHEN and CDR2 is SYDVKM. V lost 6 bases, J lost 1 base, and 6 bases stayed unmatched. The CDR3 length is 15 residues. The chain's CDR3 is CASSPGTGASYEQYF. The CDR3 bases are TGTGCCAGCAGCCCCGGGACAGGGGCATCCTACGAGCAGTACTTC.

This clonotype was detected many times. This chain uses TRBV29-1 with TRBJ2-7; 11 bases match TRBD1. Per the germline V gene, CDR1 is SQVTM and CDR2 is ANQGSEA. This CDR3 has 13 amino acids. The V segment lost 3 bases and the J segment 6 bases; nucleotides outside the gene matches: 4. CDR3 in amino acids: CSVERDRGSEQYF. As DNA, the CDR3 is TGCAGCGTTGAGCGGGACAGGGGGTCCGAGCAGTACTTC.

This clonotype has at least ten counts. J is TRBJ2-7 and V is TRBV28; D is unclear. Trimming removed 6 bases from V and 0 bases from J, with 9 bases in between. The CDR3 is 13 amino acids. Germline V gene lookup returns CDR1 MDHEN and CDR2 SYDVKM. The CDR3 DNA reads TGTGCCAGCAGCCTCTCCAGCTCCTACGAGCAGTACTTC. It yields the protein CASSLSSSYEQYF.

The sample holds many counts of this clonotype. V gene TRBV11-2 combines with J gene TRBJ1-2; 9 positions match TRBD1. J lost 4 bases, V lost 4 bases, and 4 bases had no gene match. This CDR3 region has 14 residues. Germline values: CDR1 SGHAT, CDR2 FQNNGV. CDR3 nucleotides: TGTGCCAGCAGCTCCGGGACAGGGCTCTATGGCTACACCTTC. This encodes CASSSGTGLYGYTF.

This chain connects TRBV12-3 or TRBV12-4 to TRBJ1-2; weak D call: TRBD1 (6 bases). V was pared by 6 bases and J by 4 bases, with 24 bases between. This CDR3 spans 17 amino acids. The CDR3 spells CASSLSGQLGASYGYTF. The CDR3 nucleotides read TGTGCCAGCAGCTTATCTGGACAGCTAGGGGCCTCCTATGGCTACACCTTC.

There are many counts of this clonotype. The chain is built from TRBV20-1 and TRBJ2-1; possible D gene TRBD2, 6 bases. V lost 4 bases and J lost 0, with 16 bases in between. From germline, CDR1 is DFQATT and CDR2 SNEGSKA (reference sequence). The CDR3 is made up of 16 amino acids. The CDR3 spells CSAIEAGGSSYNEQFF. The CDR3, as DNA: TGCAGTGCTATCGAAGCTGGGGGGAGCTCCTACAATGAGCAGTTCTTC.

This clonotype was detected ten times or more. The chain carries TRBV7-2 and TRBJ2-1; 8 nucleotides line up with TRBD2. V shed 7 bases and J 7 bases; nucleotides not matched to a gene: 3. This CDR3 region has 12 residues. Per the germline V gene, CDR1 is SGHTA and CDR2 is FQGNSA. CDR3 in DNA: TGTGCCAGCATGAAGCGGGAGAATGAGCAGTTCTTC. It codes for CASMKRENEQFF.

This clonotype was counted ten times or more. The CDR3 DNA reads as TGTGCCAGCAGCTTTGGATCCGGGACAGAAGCTTTCTTT. It encodes CASSFGSGTEAFF. This chain connects TRBV7-8 to TRBJ1-1, with D perhaps matching TRBD1 (6 bases). The V and J ends lost 3 bases and 8 bases respectively, with 13 bases between them. This CDR3 contains 13 residues. Germline V lookup: CDR1 SGHVS, CDR2 FQNEAQ.

This clonotype occurred many times. In DNA form, the CDR3 reads TGTGCCAGCACCCCCCCGGTGGAAGAGACCCAGTACTTC. Protein product: CASTPPVEETQYF. The V and J genes are TRBV28 and TRBJ2-5; no firm D call. CDR1 is MDHEN, CDR2 SYDVKM, per germline. The V end lost 7 bases, the J end lost 3 bases, and 12 bases lay between the germline ends. The CDR3 has 13 residues.

As concerns this clonotype: One end of the junction does not line up with germline, which may come from a read error. The chain couples TRBV4-2 to TRBJ2-1; D is unresolved. This CDR3 has 14 residues. The germline CDR1 and CDR2 sequences are LGHNA and YNFKEQ. Written as DNA, the CDR3 is TGTGCAAGCAGCCAAGTGGGTGCAGACAATGAGCAGTTCTTC. It encodes CASSQVGADNEQFF.

The sample holds many counts of this clonotype. V gene TRBV5-1 combines with J gene TRBJ1-1; 7 bases align to TRBD1. CDR1 is SGHRS and CDR2 is YFSETQ in the germline V gene. V was pared by 0 bases and J by 3 bases, with 5 bases of the junction left unmatched. CDR3 length: 15 amino acids. The CDR3 is CASSLEGARYTEAFF. CDR3 sequence (DNA): TGCGCCAGCAGCTTGGAGGGGGCTCGTTACACTGAAGCTTTCTTT.

This clonotype showed up just a few times. Compared with germline, one end of the junction differs, possibly owing to a read error. The chain joins TRBV6-2 or TRBV6-3 to TRBJ1-3; no firm D call. Germline V gene lookup returns CDR1 MNHEY and CDR2 SVGEGT. CDR3 size: 15 residues. DNA of the CDR3: TGTGCCAGCACTTACGCCGGGAGCTCTGGAAACACCATATATTTT. Translation gives CASTYAGSSGNTIYF.

This clonotype was counted ten times or more. The rearrangement uses TRBV3-1 and TRBJ2-1; TRBD2 matches 11 bases. The CDR3 has 13 residues. V was clipped by 3 bases and J by 16 bases; unmatched bases: 8. Germline lookup yields CDR1 LGHDT and CDR2 YNNKEL (reference sequence). The CDR3 sequence: CASSQIAGGPGFF. The CDR3 nucleotides read TGTGCCAGCAGCCAGATAGCGGGAGGGCCGGGATTCTTC.

This clonotype occurred a few times. This chain uses TRBV19 with TRBJ2-7; TRBD2 matches at 8 bases. V shed 1 base, J shed 4 bases, and the junction held 6 bases outside the gene matches. Germline CDR1 is LNHDA and CDR2 is SQIVND (reference sequence). The CDR3 consists of 15 residues. The CDR3 spells CASSIAVSGTYEQYF. DNA for the CDR3: TGTGCCAGTAGTATAGCGGTTAGCGGGACTTACGAGCAGTACTTC. Using reference TRBV19 and TRBJ2-7 for the parts outside the CDR3, the full variable domain is DGGITQSPKYLFRKEGQNVTLSCEQNLNHDAMYWYRQDPGQGLRLIYYSQIVNDFQKGDIAEGYSVSREKKESFPLTVTSAQKNPTAFYLCASSIAVSGTYEQYFGPGTRLTVT.

A single count supports this clonotype. The chain combines TRBV20-1 with TRBJ2-3, with a weak D call TRBD1 (5 bases). The CDR3 is 16 residues long. The germline V gene encodes CDR1 DFQATT and CDR2 SNEGSKA (reference sequence). Trimming removed 1 base from V and 4 bases from J, with 18 bases in between. CDR3 nucleotide sequence: TGCAGTGCTAGAGTAGGAAGGTTAGGGGTGGCAGATACGCAGTATTTT. It codes for CSARVGRLGVADTQYF.

This clonotype was detected many times. The rearrangement uses TRBV5-1 and TRBJ2-1, with 9 positions matching TRBD1. The V gene end was trimmed by 2 bases and the J gene end by 6 bases; junction bases not matched to a gene: 12. The length of the CDR3 is 17 residues. Germline V CDR1 and CDR2: SGHRS, YFSETQ. This CDR3 is CASSFVAGQGFGNEQFF. DNA of the CDR3: TGCGCCAGCAGCTTTGTGGCCGGACAGGGGTTTGGCAATGAGCAGTTCTTC.

This clonotype was recorded many times. The chain recombines TRBV7-2 with TRBJ2-7; D is possibly TRBD1 (7 bases). The CDR3 spans 15 residues. V was pared by 2 bases and J by 5 bases, with 16 bases between. Germline CDR1 SGHTA, CDR2 FQGNSA. DNA for the CDR3: TGTGCCAGCAGCTTAACTTCAGGGGGGCGGAACGAGCAGTACTTC. Amino acids: CASSLTSGGRNEQYF.

This clonotype was seen at least ten times. CDR3 in amino acids: CATSRRQGPYEQYF. CDR3 nucleotides: TGTGCCACCAGCCGAAGACAGGGTCCATACGAGCAGTACTTC. V is TRBV15 and J is TRBJ2-7, with 7 bases matching TRBD1. Germline V gene sequence: CDR1 LNHNV, CDR2 YYDKDF (reference sequence). The CDR3 is 14 amino acids. With 5 bases clipped from V and 4 bases from J, the junction kept 8 bases outside the gene matches.

This clonotype was detected many times. The chain couples TRBV5-1 to TRBJ2-7, with a weak D call TRBD2 (6 bases). The CDR3 extends over 15 amino acids. Trimming removed 3 bases from V and 2 bases from J, with 15 bases in between. Per germline, CDR1 SGHRS and CDR2 YFSETQ. In DNA form, the CDR3 reads TGCGCCAGCAGCTGGGGGGACGGACTAACCTACGAGCAGTACTTC. Residues: CASSWGDGLTYEQYF.

As to this clonotype: A much larger clone is a single base away; this may be a read error. The chain couples TRBV7-9 to TRBJ2-1; D remains unclear. Germline-derived CDR1 and CDR2 are SEHNR and FQNEAQ (reference sequence). CDR3 length: 11 residues. CDR3 DNA: TGTGCCAGCAGCGCAATCAATAAGCAGTTCTTC. This encodes CASSAINKQFF.

This clonotype was picked up many times. V usage is TRBV7-2 and J usage is TRBJ1-2; D not resolved. The V gene's germline CDR1 is SGHTA and CDR2 FQGNSA. V lost 4 bases and J lost 5, with 11 bases in between. The length of the CDR3 is 13 residues. The CDR3, as DNA: TGTGCCAGCAGCTCCCCCGGGGTTTATGGCTACACCTTC. It is translated as CASSSPGVYGYTF.

The chain has TRBV7-2 and TRBJ1-1; TRBD1 agrees at 7 bases. There are 13 residues in the CDR3. V lost 4 bases and J lost 11; bases outside the gene matches: 10. CDR1 is SGHTA, CDR2 FQGNSA, per germline. CDR3 sequence reads: CASSYTGVGAAFF. The DNA for the CDR3 is TGTGCCAGCAGCTATACAGGGGTGGGGGCCGCTTTCTTT.

In this sample, this clonotype turned up many times. Written as DNA, the CDR3 is TGCAGCGTTGGGGGGGCAGGATCCTACAATGAGCAGTTCTTC. Amino acids: CSVGGAGSYNEQFF. J is TRBJ2-1 and V is TRBV29-1; D assignment may be TRBD1 or TRBD2 (6 bases each). CDR1 and CDR2 (germline): SQVTM, ANQGSEA. Trimming pared 4 bases from V and 1 base from J, leaving 11 bases between. The CDR3 is 14 amino acids.

The table lists this clonotype with many counts. The chain carries TRBV3-1 and TRBJ1-5, with a weak D call TRBD1 (5 bases). Trimming pared 6 bases from V and 8 bases from J, leaving 14 bases between. The CDR3 loop spans 13 amino acids. Per the germline V gene, CDR1 is LGHDT and CDR2 is YNNKEL (reference sequence). CDR3 amino acids: CASSGGFREPQHF. The CDR3 nucleotides are TGTGCCAGCAGTGGGGGGTTCAGAGAGCCCCAGCATTTT.